This paragraph covers one T cell receptor beta chain sequence. A multiplex PCR was run with 60 Vbeta primers and 13 Jbeta primers. TCRdb's copy holds only in-frame clones and misses some; the assay was immunoSEQ multiplex PCR. This sample has 150,000 or so clones, with around four fifths found just once. V shed 5 bases and J shed 9 bases, with 23 bases lying between them. The CDR3 extends over 16 amino acids. Germline V gene sequence: CDR1 WNHNN, CDR2 SYGVQD (reference sequence). The data belong to a study of cytomegalovirus exposure and HLA in healthy donors. Material: PBMCs. The V call is TRBV10-1, the J call TRBJ1-5, with D maybe TRBD1 (6 bases). This receptor was obtained from a female donor in good health and CMV-seronegative. CDR3 nucleotide sequence: TGCGCCAGCAGTAACGAAGGACAGTTTAATCAGTGGCCCCAGCATTTT. Translated, it gives CASSNEGQFNQWPQHF.